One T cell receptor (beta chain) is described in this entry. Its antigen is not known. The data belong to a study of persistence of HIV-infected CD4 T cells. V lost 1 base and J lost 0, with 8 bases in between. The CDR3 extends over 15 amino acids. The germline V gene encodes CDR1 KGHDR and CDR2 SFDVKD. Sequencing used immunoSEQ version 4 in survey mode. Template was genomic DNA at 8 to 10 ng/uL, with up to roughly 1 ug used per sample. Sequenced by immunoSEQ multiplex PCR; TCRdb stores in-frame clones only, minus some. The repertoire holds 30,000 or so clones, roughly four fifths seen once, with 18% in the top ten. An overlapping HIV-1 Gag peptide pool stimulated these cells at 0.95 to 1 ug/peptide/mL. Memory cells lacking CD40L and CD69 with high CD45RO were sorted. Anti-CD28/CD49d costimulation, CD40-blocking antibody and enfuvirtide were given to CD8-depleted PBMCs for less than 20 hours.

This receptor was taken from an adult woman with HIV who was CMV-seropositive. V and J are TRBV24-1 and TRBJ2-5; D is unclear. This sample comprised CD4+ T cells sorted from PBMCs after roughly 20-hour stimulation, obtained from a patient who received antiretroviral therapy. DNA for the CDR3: TGTGCCACCAGTGATTTAGCCAGGAACCAAGAGACCCAGTACTTC. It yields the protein CATSDLARNQETQYF.